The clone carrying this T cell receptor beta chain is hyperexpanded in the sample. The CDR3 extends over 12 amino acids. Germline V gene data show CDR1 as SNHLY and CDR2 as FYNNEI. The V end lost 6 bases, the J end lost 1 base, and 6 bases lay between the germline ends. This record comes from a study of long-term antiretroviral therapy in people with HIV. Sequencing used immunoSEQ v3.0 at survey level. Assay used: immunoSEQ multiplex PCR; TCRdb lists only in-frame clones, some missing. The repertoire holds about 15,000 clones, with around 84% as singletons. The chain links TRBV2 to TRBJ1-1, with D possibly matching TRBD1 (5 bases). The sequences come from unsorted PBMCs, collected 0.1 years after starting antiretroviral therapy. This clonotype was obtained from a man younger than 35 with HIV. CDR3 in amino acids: CASSGGNTEAFF. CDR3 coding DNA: TGTGCCAGCAGCGGGGGGAACACTGAAGCTTTCTTT.